Below, one TCR beta chain is given with its context. Its target is not known. The entry originates in a study of beta chain features in type 1 diabetes. Study details: The study found patients and healthy donors alike in age, gender and cell yields. Study-wide results and limits: Healthy donors had naive, central memory and Treg TCRB repertoires that appeared less similar than those seen among patients. The study found moderately but significantly shorter TCRB CDR3s in all four CD4+ subsets of Type 1 diabetes patients.

CD4+ naive, central memory, regulatory and stem cell-like memory cells were sorted via CD45RO/CCR7/CD25/CD127/CD95/CD27. Expressed TCRB transcripts were sequenced because the entire RNA isolate underwent reverse transcription. The data were produced by immunoSEQ multiplex PCR, yet TCRdb's version contains in-frame clones alone and is incomplete. The sample gives about 47,000 clones, approximately 44% of which show up once; roughly 0.13% is in the top ten. The CDR3 sequence is 13 residues long. CDR1 is SGHNT, CDR2 YYREEE, per germline (reference sequence). The junction had 4 bases not matched to a gene; V was cut back by 5 bases and J by 5 bases.

This TCR was recovered from a man aged 30 to 39 with type 1 diabetes. The gene calls are TRBV5-4 and TRBJ2-5; TRBD1 aligns across 9 bases. The sample taken for sequencing was stem cell memory CD4+ T cells from blood. The DNA of the CDR3 is TGTGCCAGCAGGGCCGGGACAGGGGAGACCCAGTACTTC. Protein product: CASRAGTGETQYF.